This T cell receptor beta chain derives from a study of monozygotic twins with inflammatory bowel disease. This CDR3 comprises 15 residues. From germline, CDR1 is KGHDR and CDR2 SFDVKD. TCRdb reprocessed the 5' RACE reads and reports one entry per CDR3 protein, with no DNA. Recorded here are around 140,000 distinct CDR3 sequences; the top ten clones represent roughly 1.2%. Sequencing used blood. This chain connects TRBV24-1 to TRBJ2-3; the TCRdb D gene call, TRBD2, has no DNA to confirm it. The receptor was derived from a human donor with ulcerative colitis or Crohn's disease, or a healthy co-twin of an affected twin (not recorded which). CDR3 amino acids: CATSDSSLERNTQYF.